This T cell receptor beta chain is from a study of beta chain features in type 1 diabetes. Study context: Cell yields, gender and age were comparable in patients and healthy donors.

As every portion of the isolated RNA was reverse transcribed, the sequencing read expressed TCRB transcripts. Assay used: immunoSEQ multiplex PCR; TCRdb lists only in-frame clones, some missing. Among around 130,000 clones listed, around 17% were seen once. Whole-study findings and limits: Shorter TCRB CDR3s, moderately but significantly so, were found in Type 1 diabetes patients in all four CD4+ subsets.

Germline V gives CDR1 SGDLS, CDR2 YYNGEE. Trimming took off 0 bases at V and 0 bases at J, with 8 bases between the two ends. The CDR3 length is 15 residues. This clone occurred a few times. What it binds is unknown. Material for sequencing was central memory CD4+ T cells from blood. This clonotype was obtained from a man aged 25 to 40 with type 1 diabetes. The V and J genes are TRBV9 and TRBJ2-3, with D possibly matching TRBD1 (5 bases). CDR3 DNA: TGTGCCAGCAGCGTAGCGCAGGGAAGCACAGATACGCAGTATTTT. Translating it yields CASSVAQGSTDTQYF.